This record concerns one T cell receptor (beta chain) sequence. Trimming stripped 6 bases from V and 1 base from J, with 13 bases between. Germline assignment: CDR1 SGDLS and CDR2 YYNGEE. This CDR3 is built from 14 residues. The sample belongs to a study of control samples from healthy donors and cancer patients. Produced via immunoSEQ multiplex PCR; TCRdb's table is partial and in-frame only. This table holds fewer than 200,000 clones, roughly nine tenths found once. Sequenced input: blood. The clonotype originates from a man aged 25-45 years in good health. This chain links TRBV9 with TRBJ1-1; D may be TRBD1 (5 bases). As DNA, the CDR3 is TGTGCCAGCACCCCAGGGAGCTGGAACACTGAAGCTTTCTTT. It yields the protein CASTPGSWNTEAFF.